Sequencing of this TCR beta chain was carried out in a study of CD4 T cells in relation to SARS-CoV-2 and coronaviruses. At the level of the study: Shared crossreactive spike epitopes were mapped to their HLA restriction.

This CDR3 is 12 amino acids long. Germline CDR1 and CDR2: KGHSH and LQKENI. Trimming took 2 bases from V and 8 from J, leaving 4 bases between them. Measured with immunoSEQ multiplex PCR; TCRdb has only the in-frame clones, and not every one. Among tens of thousands of clones listed, around 92% were seen once. The source is an adult with COVID-19. Sequencing was carried out using naive CD4+ T cells from PBMCs. Subset given: naive CD4+ T cells isolated by negative enrichment. The rearrangement joins TRBV18 to TRBJ1-6; D uncertain. The CDR3 region is CASSPGDSPLHF. The CDR3, as DNA: TGTGCCAGCTCACCAGGGGATTCACCCCTCCACTTT.